Described below is a single TCR beta chain sequence and its context. What it binds is not known. The sample originates from a study of cytomegalovirus exposure and HLA in healthy donors. Study-level results: The authors listed approximately 150 TCR beta chains as cytomegalovirus-associated. Later genetic work tied a missense DCLRE1C variant to beta-chain V and J trimming. Reportedly, diagnosis of cytomegalovirus status by the classifier showed high specificity and sensitivity. Beyond CMV serostatus, there was no information to go on about immune exposure.

In the PCR, 60 Vbeta and 13 Jbeta primers were used. Assay: immunoSEQ multiplex PCR; the TCRdb copy retains only in-frame clones and omits some. Counted here are 95,000 to 150,000 clones, around two thirds occurring once; the ten biggest clones make up about 8.9%. This clonotype was obtained from a woman aged 40-49 years in good health and CMV-seropositive. The sample taken for sequencing was PBMCs.

CDR3 coding DNA: TGCAGCATACTGACAGGGGTCAATCAGCCCCAGCATTTT. Its protein product is CSILTGVNQPQHF. V usage is TRBV29-1 and J usage is TRBJ1-5; 8 bases agree with TRBD1. Looked up from germline, CDR1 is SQVTM and CDR2 is ANQGSEA. J gave up 3 bases and V 8 bases, and 6 bases lay outside the gene matches. CDR3 length: 13 residues.